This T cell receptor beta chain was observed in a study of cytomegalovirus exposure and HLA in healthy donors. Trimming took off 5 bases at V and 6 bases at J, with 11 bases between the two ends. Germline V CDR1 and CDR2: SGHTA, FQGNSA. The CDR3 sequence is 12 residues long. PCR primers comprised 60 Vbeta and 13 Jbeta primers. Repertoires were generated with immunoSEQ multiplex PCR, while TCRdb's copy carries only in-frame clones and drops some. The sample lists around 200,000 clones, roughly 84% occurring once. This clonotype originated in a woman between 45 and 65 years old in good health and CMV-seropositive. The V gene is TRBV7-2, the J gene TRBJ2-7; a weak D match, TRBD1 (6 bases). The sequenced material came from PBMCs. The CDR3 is CASSAQGFEQYF. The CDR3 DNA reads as TGTGCCAGCAGCGCGCAGGGGTTCGAGCAGTACTTC.